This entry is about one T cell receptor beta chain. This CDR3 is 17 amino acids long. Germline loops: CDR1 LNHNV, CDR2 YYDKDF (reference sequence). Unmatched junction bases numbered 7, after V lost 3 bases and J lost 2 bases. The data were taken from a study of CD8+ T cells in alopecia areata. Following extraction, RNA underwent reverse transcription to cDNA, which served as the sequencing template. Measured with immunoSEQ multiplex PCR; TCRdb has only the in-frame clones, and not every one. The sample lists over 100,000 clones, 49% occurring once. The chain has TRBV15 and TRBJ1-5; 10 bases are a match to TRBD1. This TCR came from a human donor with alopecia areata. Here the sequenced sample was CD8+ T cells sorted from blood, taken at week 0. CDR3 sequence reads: CATSSETGTGGNQPQHF. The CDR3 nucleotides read TGTGCCACCAGCAGCGAGACCGGGACAGGGGGCAATCAGCCCCAGCATTTT.